Below, one TCR beta chain is given with its context. The antigen is not known. Primers included in the PCR were 60 Vbeta and 13 Jbeta primers. Sequencing used immunoSEQ multiplex PCR; TCRdb keeps in-frame clones, though not all of them. The table records 150,000 or so clones, around 72% of them present only once. The data stem from a study of cytomegalovirus exposure and HLA in healthy donors. Regarding the study as a whole: Reportedly, fewer N-insertions than the roughly 600-donor mean appeared in an Asian-associated ancestry cluster in a later analysis.

The CDR3 totals 13 residues. The ends lost 5 bases at V and 4 bases at J; junction bases unmatched: 5. CDR1 is SGHNT and CDR2 is YYREEE in the germline V gene (reference sequence). This receptor was obtained from a young man in good health and CMV-seropositive. The sequenced sample was PBMCs. This rearrangement joins TRBV5-4 to TRBJ1-2; 7 nucleotides match TRBD1. The CDR3 spells CASRSTGTYGYTF. Written as DNA, the CDR3 is TGTGCCAGCAGATCGACAGGGACCTATGGCTACACCTTC.